A single sample gave rise to the 24 T cell receptor beta chains below, sequenced in a study of blood T cell repertoires in COVID-19. Assay used: immunoSEQ multiplex PCR; TCRdb lists only in-frame clones, some missing. The sample gives 260,000 or so clones, about nine tenths of which show up once; 15% is in the top ten. Sequenced input: PBMCs or T cells enriched from blood (not recorded which). Source of these receptors: a man between 18 and 29 years old who had recovered from COVID-19.

The V call is TRBV3-1 (or the pseudogene TRBV3-2), the J call TRBJ2-2, with TRBD2 matching 8 bases. Per germline, CDR1 LGHDT and CDR2 YNNKEL (reference sequence). The CDR3 has 18 residues. V dropped 5 bases and J dropped 0; count of bases not matched to a gene: 11. CDR3 protein: CASSANGGSGANTGELFF. The CDR3 nucleotides read TGTGCCAGCAGCGCCAATGGGGGTAGCGGGGCGAACACCGGGGAGCTGTTTTTT.

This clone turned up a few times. This chain links TRBV28 with TRBJ2-7; TRBD2 is a possible D gene (5 bases). Trimming pared 5 bases from V and 2 bases from J, leaving 16 bases between. The CDR3 covers 15 residues. Per the germline V gene, CDR1 is MDHEN and CDR2 is SYDVKM. The CDR3 sequence: CASSPPRRAPYEQYF. As DNA, the CDR3 is TGTGCCAGCAGTCCCCCACGGCGGGCCCCCTACGAGCAGTACTTC. The complete variable domain, with remaining parts taken from reference TRBV28 and TRBJ2-7, reads DVKVTQSSRYLVKRTGEKVFLECVQDMDHENMFWYRQDPGLGLRLIYFSYDVKMKEKGDIPEGYSVSREKKERFSLILESASTNQTSMYLCASSPPRRAPYEQYFGPGTRLTVT.

The chain combines TRBV7-9 with TRBJ2-5; a possible D gene is TRBD2 (5 bases). V was shortened by 0 bases and J by 5 bases, with 10 bases between the two germline ends. This CDR3 has 14 residues. The germline V gene has CDR1 SEHNR and CDR2 FQNEAQ (reference sequence). The CDR3 bases are TGTGCCAGCAGCTTAGCTTCAGCGGAGGAGACCCAGTACTTC. It specifies CASSLASAEETQYF. Variable domain in full (rest from reference TRBV7-9 and TRBJ2-5): DTGVSQNPRHKITKRGQNVTFRCDPISEHNRLYWYRQTLGQGPEFLTYFQNEAQLEKSRLLSDRFSAERPKGSFSTLEIQRTEQGDSAMYLCASSLASAEETQYFGPGTRLLVL.

V and J are TRBV5-1 and TRBJ2-5, with D perhaps TRBD1 (6 bases). Trimming shortened V by 4 bases and J by 5 bases, and 18 bases separated the two germline ends. Per the germline V gene, CDR1 is SGHRS and CDR2 is YFSETQ. CDR3 length: 15 amino acids. For the CDR3, the DNA is TGCGCCAGCAGCCACGGACAGTGGGGAGCGGAGACCCAGTACTTC. As protein: CASSHGQWGAETQYF.

The V gene is TRBV21-1, the J gene TRBJ1-5. TRBV21-1 is described as a pseudogene. The CDR3 totals 11 residues. CDR3 bases: TGTGCCAGCAGCAAGCGTCAGCCCCAGCATTTT. This gives the protein CASSKRQPQHF.

The genes are TRBV5-1 and TRBJ1-1; D gene uncertain. Germline-derived CDR1 and CDR2 are SGHRS and YFSETQ. The CDR3 covers 15 residues. Trimming removed 1 base from V and 5 bases from J, with 15 bases in between. The DNA of the CDR3 is TGCGCCAGCAGCTTGTTTCCATCTCGGGGTACTGAAGCTTTCTTT. Amino acid sequence: CASSLFPSRGTEAFF.

V and J are TRBV28 and TRBJ1-4; D is unresolved. Trimming shortened V by 2 bases and J by 7 bases, and 14 bases separated the two germline ends. The CDR3 has 15 amino acids. Germline V gene sequence: CDR1 MDHEN, CDR2 SYDVKM. CDR3 coding DNA: TGTGCCAGCAGTTTAGAGGCGGGAGCCATTGAAAAACTGTTTTTT. Residues: CASSLEAGAIEKLFF.

The rearrangement uses TRBV7-9 and TRBJ2-1; TRBD1 matches at 9 bases. This CDR3 is 16 amino acids long. CDR1 is SEHNR and CDR2 is FQNEAQ in the germline V gene (reference sequence). J gave up 2 bases and V 5 bases, and 7 bases lay outside the gene matches. The CDR3 spells CASSQTGGYTYNEQFF. As DNA, the CDR3 is TGTGCCAGCAGCCAAACAGGGGGCTATACCTACAATGAGCAGTTCTTC.

The rearrangement links TRBV5-1 to TRBJ1-3; perhaps TRBD1 as D (6 bases). This CDR3 contains 18 residues. CDR1 is SGHRS, CDR2 YFSETQ, per germline. V lost 0 bases and J 0 bases, leaving 16 bases between the germline ends. The chain's CDR3 is CASSLDGRGKRSGNTIYF. Written as DNA, the CDR3 is TGCGCCAGCAGCTTGGATGGCAGGGGAAAACGCTCTGGAAACACCATATATTTT.

The chain carries TRBV7-2 and TRBJ2-5; 13 positions match TRBD2. Germline values: CDR1 SGHTA, CDR2 FQGNSA. The CDR3 totals 17 residues. The J segment lost 5 bases and the V segment lost 6 bases, leaving 12 bases of the junction unmatched. CDR3 nucleotides: TGTGCCAGCAGGGGAGTTAGAACACTAGCGGGGGGGGAGACCCAGTACTTC. This codes for CASRGVRTLAGGETQYF.

This sequence joins TRBV5-1 and TRBJ1-1; D perhaps matches TRBD1 (6 bases). Germline CDR1 is SGHRS and CDR2 is YFSETQ. The V and J ends lost 4 bases and 0 bases respectively, with 13 bases between them. This CDR3 comprises 15 residues. The CDR3 region is CASSRARGLNTEAFF. CDR3 nucleotides: TGCGCCAGCAGCCGGGCCAGGGGCCTGAACACTGAAGCTTTCTTT.

This clone was detected a few times. The chain employs TRBV6-6 and TRBJ2-7; 9 nucleotides agree with TRBD2. The CDR3 totals 16 residues. Germline CDR1 MNHNY, CDR2 SVGAGI (reference sequence). V shed 6 bases, J shed 2 bases, and the junction held 11 bases outside the gene matches. The CDR3 sequence is CASSRSASGATYEQYF. DNA of the CDR3: TGTGCCAGCAGCCGATCAGCTAGCGGGGCTACCTACGAGCAGTACTTC.

V gene TRBV5-4 combines with J gene TRBJ2-5; 9 bases agree with TRBD1. This CDR3 is 16 amino acids long. The germline CDR1 and CDR2 sequences are SGHNT and YYREEE (reference sequence). V was pared by 1 base and J by 4 bases, with 8 bases of the junction left unmatched. CDR3 loop: CASSLPQDRGRETQYF. The CDR3 DNA reads as TGTGCCAGCAGCTTGCCGCAGGACAGGGGACGAGAGACCCAGTACTTC.

V gene TRBV28 combines with J gene TRBJ2-3; possible D gene TRBD2, 5 bases. V gave up 3 bases and J gave up 4 bases, with 8 bases separating them. The CDR3 runs to 13 residues. Germline CDR1 and CDR2: MDHEN and SYDVKM. The CDR3 region has the DNA TGTGCCAGCAGTTTTCCGGGGTCAGATACGCAGTATTTT. Its protein is CASSFPGSDTQYF. The variable domain in full, completed from reference TRBV28 and TRBJ2-3, reads DVKVTQSSRYLVKRTGEKVFLECVQDMDHENMFWYRQDPGLGLRLIYFSYDVKMKEKGDIPEGYSVSREKKERFSLILESASTNQTSMYLCASSFPGSDTQYFGPGTRLTVL.

The chain recombines TRBV15 with TRBJ1-4; 8 bases map to TRBD1. Trimming cost V 0 bases and J 8 bases; bases outside gene matches: 8. Germline V gives CDR1 LNHNV, CDR2 YYDKDF (reference sequence). This CDR3 has 16 amino acids. This CDR3 is CATSRDPSRGREKLFF. CDR3 in DNA: TGTGCCACCAGCAGAGATCCCAGCAGGGGGCGAGAAAAACTGTTTTTT.

The rearrangement joins TRBV5-1 to TRBJ2-7, with TRBD2 matching 12 bases. Germline V gene sequence: CDR1 SGHRS, CDR2 YFSETQ. CDR3 length equals 15 residues. After removal of 2 bases from V and 6 bases from J, the junction contained 6 bases not matched to a gene. The CDR3 DNA sequence: TGCGCCAGCAGCTTTACTAGCGGGGGGTCGCGCGAGCAGTACTTC. Translated: CASSFTSGGSREQYF.

J is TRBJ1-5 and V is TRBV30; TRBD1 agrees at 10 bases. The V gene's germline CDR1 is GTSNPN and CDR2 SVGIG (reference sequence). The CDR3 consists of 17 residues. The trim removed 0 bases at V and 6 bases at J, leaving 11 bases unmatched. The CDR3 DNA sequence: TGTGCCTGGAGTGTAGATCGTGGGACAGGGGCGGGTCAGCCCCAGCATTTT. It specifies CAWSVDRGTGAGQPQHF.

The rearrangement uses TRBV5-6 and TRBJ1-2; D gene ambiguous. CDR3 size: 17 residues. The V end lost 5 bases, the J end lost 0 bases, and 20 bases lay between the germline ends. Looked up from germline, CDR1 is SGHDT and CDR2 is YYEEEE. The CDR3 spells CASRLAHRDSSNYGYTF. CDR3 nucleotides: TGTGCCAGCAGACTCGCCCACCGGGATTCGTCTAACTATGGCTACACCTTC.

V is TRBV7-2 and J is TRBJ2-7; D not certain. V lost 1 base to trimming and J lost 4 bases, with 8 bases between them. The CDR3 is 13 residues long. The V gene's germline CDR1 is SGHTA and CDR2 FQGNSA. The CDR3 is CASSLETSYEQYF. As DNA, the CDR3 is TGTGCCAGCAGCTTAGAGACTTCTTACGAGCAGTACTTC.

This chain connects TRBV10-1 to TRBJ1-3; D is undetermined. The germline V and J ends were trimmed by 8 bases and 0 bases, with 8 bases remaining between them. The CDR3 has 13 residues. From germline, CDR1 is WNHNN and CDR2 SYGVQD (reference sequence). The CDR3 region is CASAPGSGNTIYF. The CDR3 DNA sequence: TGCGCCAGCGCTCCCGGCTCTGGAAACACCATATATTTT.

This clone was detected only a few times. The rearrangement joins TRBV9 to TRBJ2-3; no clear D gene. CDR3 length: 15 residues. V lost 0 bases to trimming and J lost 2 bases, with 10 bases between them. The germline CDR1 and CDR2 sequences are SGDLS and YYNGEE. The DNA of the CDR3 is TGTGCCAGCAGCGTAGCGCACAGTTTCACAGATACGCAGTATTTT. Amino acids: CASSVAHSFTDTQYF.

The genes are TRBV18 and TRBJ2-2; D uncertain. Germline V gene data show CDR1 as KGHSH and CDR2 as LQKENI. This CDR3 is 17 amino acids long. The germline V and J ends were trimmed by 1 base and 2 bases, with 14 bases remaining between them. CDR3 sequence (DNA): TGTGCCAGCTCACCACTAGCTCCCGGAGCAAACACCGGGGAGCTGTTTTTT. It specifies CASSPLAPGANTGELFF.

The chain joins TRBV7-9 to TRBJ1-3; unclear D gene. V was shortened by 0 bases and J by 4 bases, with 7 bases between the two germline ends. The germline V gene has CDR1 SEHNR and CDR2 FQNEAQ (reference sequence). The CDR3 is 14 amino acids. The CDR3 bases are TGTGCCAGCAGCTTAGCGCGGGTGGGAAACACCATATATTTT. Translated: CASSLARVGNTIYF.

The chain employs TRBV13 and TRBJ2-7, with 7 positions matching TRBD2. This CDR3 is 14 amino acids long. The V gene end was trimmed by 4 bases and the J gene end by 2 bases; junction bases not matched to a gene: 5. Germline CDR1 PRHDT, CDR2 FYEKMQ (reference sequence). In DNA form, the CDR3 reads TGTGCCAGCAGCTCCCTAGCGGCACCCTACGAGCAGTACTTC. Encoded protein: CASSSLAAPYEQYF.